This T cell receptor (beta chain) emerged from a study of blood T cell repertoires in COVID-19. Overall study: The origin of the acute and convalescent COVID-19 samples was the United States, Italy and Spain. PBMCs, B-cell-depleted T cells, or T cells provided the cDNA or gDNA that made up the material.

Sequencing was performed with immunoSEQ multiplex PCR; in TCRdb, only in-frame clones are kept and a portion is missing. There are fewer than 80,000 clones in the sample; more than 75% occur only once, and approximately 15% lies in the top ten. V gave up 0 bases and J gave up 1 base; unmatched junction bases: 2. The CDR3 loop spans 15 amino acids. CDR1 SGHRS and CDR2 YFSETQ come from the germline V gene. Seattle patients were enrolled during active infection and followed longitudinally. Sequenced material: peripheral blood. The TCR sequence derives from a man between 60 and 75 years old with COVID-19, enrolled during active disease. The chain recombines TRBV5-1 with TRBJ2-5, with 8 bases that match TRBD1. CDR3 bases: TGCGCCAGCAGCTTGGGCAGGGGGCTCCAAGAGACCCAGTACTTC. It codes for CASSLGRGLQETQYF.